The present T cell receptor beta chain was sequenced within a study of tumour-infiltrating T cells in Burkitt lymphoma (dated by TCRdb to the early 2020s). With respect to the entire study: TCR repertoire data were compared against clinical outcome, and productive clonality predicted overall survival and progression-free survival independently of established prognostic factors such as age at diagnosis.

As regards this clone: What this receptor recognizes is not known. Base quality data are lacking; no much larger clone is found one base away.

The library came from the immunoSEQ multiplex PCR assay. The table comes from immuneACCESS by way of TCRdb, which keeps in-frame sequences with V and J called. Part of the clones is missing from these tables; in studies checked, under half for an unresolved V gene and the rest for unknown reasons. For this sample there are 11,000 to 15,000 clones; around 30% appear just once. The top ten clones comprise 6.2% of the sample. V and J are trimmed by 1 base and 3 bases, and the gene matches miss 8 bases of the junction. CDR1 GTSNPN and CDR2 SVGIG were looked up in the germline V gene (reference sequence). The cysteine opens and the phenylalanine closes a CDR3 of 16 amino acids. CDR3 DNA only is kept here, 48 bases in frame from base 1.

This sequence originates from a human donor with diffuse large B-cell lymphoma. The sample comprised tumor tissue. This chain is built from TRBV30 and TRBJ1-4; a stretch of 7 junction bases matches TRBD1. The CDR3 region reads CAWSGRQGRPNEKLFF. The DNA reads TGTGCCTGGAGTGGGCGACAGGGACGCCCTAATGAAAAACTGTTTTTT. Supplemented by the reference TRBV30 and TRBJ1-4 proteins around the CDR3, the complete variable domain is SQTIHQWPATLVQPVGSPLSLECTVEGTSNPNLYWYRQAAGRGLQLLFYSVGIGQISSEVPQNLSASRPQDRQFILSSKKLLLSDSGFYLCAWSGRQGRPNEKLFFGSGTQLSVL.